These 25 T cell receptor beta chains were sequenced from one sample in a study of OX40 agonist ivuxolimab in advanced cancers. Sequenced by immunoSEQ multiplex PCR; TCRdb stores in-frame clones only, minus some. This table has around 15,000 clones, roughly 81% appearing once. Sequencing used CD4+ or CD8+ T cells sorted from blood, obtained in a trial of the OX40 agonist ivuxolimab. Receptor source: an adult with an advanced solid tumor such as melanoma, head and neck, liver or kidney cancer.

The sample holds a few counts of this clone. The chain employs TRBV4-1 and TRBJ1-6, with D possibly being TRBD1 (5 bases). From germline, CDR1 is MGHRA and CDR2 YSYEKL. This CDR3 is built from 14 residues. Trimming stripped 2 bases from V and 11 bases from J, with 13 bases between. The CDR3 sequence: CASSQMTATAPLHF. The CDR3 DNA sequence: TGCGCCAGCAGCCAAATGACAGCCACGGCACCCCTCCACTTT.

The chain recombines TRBV19 with TRBJ2-7; perhaps TRBD1 as D (7 bases). CDR1 LNHDA and CDR2 SQIVND come from the germline V gene (reference sequence). V lost 5 bases, J lost 0 bases, and 11 bases lay in between. The CDR3 contains 14 residues. The CDR3 sequence is CASSWQGGSYEQYF. CDR3 bases: TGTGCCAGTAGTTGGCAGGGGGGCTCCTACGAGCAGTACTTC.

The chain has TRBV6-5 and TRBJ1-2; D remains ambiguous. The CDR3 totals 11 residues. Trimming cost V 1 base and J 11 bases, with 8 bases left between them. Germline V gene lookup returns CDR1 MNHEY and CDR2 SVGAGI. CDR3 sequence: CASSYWSGYTF. The CDR3 nucleotides are TGTGCCAGCAGTTACTGGTCCGGGTACACCTTC.

This chain joins TRBV5-6 and TRBJ2-1; unclear D gene. This CDR3 spans 12 amino acids. V shed 5 bases and J shed 11 bases, with 14 bases lying between them. Looked up from germline, CDR1 is SGHDT and CDR2 is YYEEEE. The CDR3 here is CASSLTPMKQFF. In nucleotides, the CDR3 is TGTGCCAGCAGTTTGACTCCAATGAAGCAGTTCTTC.

This chain joins TRBV11-2 and TRBJ1-4; 7 bases line up with TRBD1. The CDR3 has 15 residues. Germline loops: CDR1 SGHAT, CDR2 FQNNGV. The V and J ends lost 7 bases and 7 bases, in that order; junction bases with no gene match: 12. CDR3: CASTFYGQGVEKLFF. The DNA for the CDR3 is TGTGCCAGCACCTTTTATGGGCAGGGGGTTGAAAAACTGTTTTTT.

This chain uses TRBV4-3 with TRBJ1-1; D is possibly TRBD1 (5 bases). The CDR3 has 13 residues. The V gene's germline CDR1 is LGHNA and CDR2 YSLEER. V was shortened by 4 bases and J by 5 bases, with 11 bases between the two germline ends. The CDR3 sequence: CASSLGGGTEAFF. In nucleotides, the CDR3 is TGCGCCAGCAGCCTTGGCGGGGGGACTGAAGCTTTCTTT.

The V and J genes are TRBV11-3 and TRBJ2-3, with unresolved D. Germline V gives CDR1 SGHNT, CDR2 YENEEA. V was pared by 1 base and J by 2 bases, with 4 bases between. CDR3 size: 13 residues. The CDR3, as DNA: TGTGCCAGCAGCTTAGGGGACACAGATACGCAGTATTTT. Translation gives CASSLGDTDTQYF.

The chain has TRBV28 and TRBJ2-1; 7 nucleotides agree with TRBD1. The CDR3 has 17 amino acids. CDR1 and CDR2 from the germline V gene are MDHEN and SYDVKM. Unmatched junction bases numbered 17, after V lost 6 bases and J lost 6 bases. The DNA of the CDR3 is TGTGCCAGCAGCCCTCTGGACAGGCCCGAGAAAAGCAATGAGCAGTTCTTC. It encodes CASSPLDRPEKSNEQFF.

There are a few counts of this clone. The chain is built from TRBV28 and TRBJ2-5, with D tentatively TRBD1 (5 bases). The CDR3 sequence is 15 residues long. Trimming cost V 6 bases and J 6 bases, with 20 bases left between them. Germline V CDR1 and CDR2: MDHEN, SYDVKM. The CDR3 nucleotides are TGTGCCAGCAGCATCGACAGAGGCCGCGAACAGACCCAGTACTTC. It translates to CASSIDRGREQTQYF.

The V call is TRBV5-6, the J call TRBJ2-5; D is unresolved. V was trimmed by 0 bases and J by 5 bases, leaving 11 bases between them. Germline values: CDR1 SGHDT, CDR2 YYEEEE. The length of the CDR3 is 14 residues. CDR3 bases: TGTGCCAGCAGCTTGGAAGTGGCGTGGGAGACCCAGTACTTC. As protein: CASSLEVAWETQYF.

The V and J genes are TRBV5-1 and TRBJ2-3; 8 bases match TRBD2. Trimming at V came to 2 bases and at J to 2 bases, leaving 4 bases not matched to a gene. Germline loops: CDR1 SGHRS, CDR2 YFSETQ. This CDR3 contains 15 residues. In DNA form, the CDR3 reads TGCGCCAGCAGCTTCACTAGCGGCCACACAGATACGCAGTATTTT. Translating gives CASSFTSGHTDTQYF.

This clone is a singleton in its sample. The rearrangement uses TRBV4-3 and TRBJ1-1, with D unclear. Trimming pared 8 bases from V and 0 bases from J, leaving 16 bases between. This CDR3 is built from 15 residues. Germline V gene lookup returns CDR1 LGHNA and CDR2 YSLEER. The CDR3 is CASRPGNRLNTEAFF. In nucleotides, the CDR3 is TGCGCCAGCCGCCCTGGGAACAGACTGAACACTGAAGCTTTCTTT.

The chain uses TRBV28 and TRBJ2-1; 8 nucleotides agree with TRBD1. Trimming at V came to 7 bases and at J to 5 bases, leaving 7 bases not matched to a gene. CDR1 is MDHEN and CDR2 is SYDVKM in the germline V gene. The CDR3 has 14 amino acids. Written as DNA, the CDR3 is TGTGCCAGCACCCCGGGACAGGCCAACAATGAGCAGTTCTTC. The encoded protein is CASTPGQANNEQFF.

This clone was seen ten or more times. The same CDR3 can be traced to other DNA sequences in this sample. V gene TRBV19 combines with J gene TRBJ1-2, with D tentatively TRBD1 (6 bases). V lost 5 bases and J 4 bases, leaving 14 bases between the germline ends. Germline CDR1 LNHDA, CDR2 SQIVND (reference sequence). This CDR3 region has 14 residues. The CDR3 protein is CASSEMTGFYGYTF. Written as DNA, the CDR3 is TGTGCCAGTAGTGAGATGACAGGCTTCTATGGCTACACCTTC.

V gene TRBV21-1 combines with J gene TRBJ2-7. TRBV21-1 has pseudogene status. The CDR3 loop spans 12 amino acids. DNA for the CDR3: TGTGCCAGCAGCTTTCTTCACTACGAGCAGTACTTC. This translates into CASSFLHYEQYF.

The rearrangement uses TRBV27 and TRBJ2-1; no definite D call. Germline lookup yields CDR1 MNHEY and CDR2 SMNVEV (reference sequence). V shed 7 bases and J shed 4 bases, with 8 bases lying between them. This CDR3 comprises 12 residues. The CDR3 DNA reads TGTGCCAGCAAAAACTGGTACAATGAGCAGTTCTTC. It encodes CASKNWYNEQFF.

The chain carries TRBV6-1 and TRBJ2-7; 11 nucleotides align to TRBD1. V lost 1 base, J lost 3 bases, and 2 bases stayed unmatched. The CDR3 sequence is 15 residues long. The germline V gene encodes CDR1 MNHNS and CDR2 SASEGT. The CDR3 here is CASSEEGQGDYEQYF. For the CDR3, the DNA is TGTGCCAGCAGTGAAGAGGGACAGGGGGACTACGAGCAGTACTTC.

In nucleotides, the CDR3 is TGTGCCAGCAGGGACAATCCCTACGAGCAGTACTTC. As protein: CASRDNPYEQYF. The chain combines TRBV6-6 with TRBJ2-7, with D maybe TRBD1 (5 bases). The CDR3 length is 12 residues. Germline CDR1 is MNHNY and CDR2 is SVGAGI (reference sequence). V lost 6 bases and J 2 bases, leaving 8 bases between the germline ends.

The genes are TRBV27 and TRBJ2-1, with D unclear. This CDR3 is 13 amino acids long. Trimming stripped 5 bases from V and 5 bases from J, with 10 bases between. Looked up from germline, CDR1 is MNHEY and CDR2 is SMNVEV (reference sequence). The DNA for the CDR3 is TGTGCCAGCAGTCAGGAACTACACAATGAGCAGTTCTTC. This codes for CASSQELHNEQFF.

The chain joins TRBV5-5 to TRBJ1-1; D call uncertain. V lost 2 bases to trimming and J lost 3 bases, with 8 bases between them. The germline V gene has CDR1 SGHKS and CDR2 YYEKEE (reference sequence). CDR3 length: 13 residues. DNA for the CDR3: TGTGCCAGCAGCTTCTGGGATTACACTGAAGCTTTCTTT. It is translated as CASSFWDYTEAFF. Complete variable domain (other parts from reference TRBV5-5 and TRBJ1-1): DAGVTQSPTHLIKTRGQQVTLRCSPISGHKSVSWYQQVLGQGPQFIFQYYEKEERGRGNFPDRFSARQFPNYSSELNVNALLLGDSALYLCASSFWDYTEAFFGQGTRLTVV.

V is TRBV7-9 and J is TRBJ2-7; TRBD1 matches at 8 bases. This CDR3 region has 16 residues. CDR1 is SEHNR, CDR2 FQNEAQ, per germline (reference sequence). V was pared by 2 bases and J by 3 bases, with 9 bases of the junction left unmatched. CDR3: CASSLLFGQGIYEQYF. CDR3 DNA sequence: TGTGCCAGCAGCTTACTGTTCGGACAGGGTATCTACGAGCAGTACTTC.

The gene calls are TRBV6-6 and TRBJ1-4; D gene ambiguous. The CDR3 totals 11 residues. Germline CDR1 MNHNY, CDR2 SVGAGI (reference sequence). With 2 bases removed from V and 6 bases from J, the gap between germline ends came to 1 base. CDR3: CASSYDEKLFF. The CDR3 DNA reads TGTGCCAGCAGTTACGATGAAAAACTGTTTTTT.

The chain employs TRBV6-1 and TRBJ1-3; D possibly corresponds to TRBD1 (5 bases). The germline V gene encodes CDR1 MNHNS and CDR2 SASEGT. Trimming pared 2 bases from V and 0 bases from J, leaving 11 bases between. CDR3 length: 16 amino acids. CDR3 nucleotides: TGTGCCAGCAGTGAATGGGGCCAGGGCTCTGGAAACACCATATATTTT. The encoded protein is CASSEWGQGSGNTIYF.

Comment on this clone: Its ends do not fully match the called genes, so a read error is possible. The chain employs TRBV19 and TRBJ1-5; weak D call: TRBD1 (6 bases). CDR3 size: 15 residues. Per germline, CDR1 LNHDA and CDR2 SQIVND (reference sequence). The chain's CDR3 is CASTIPGDGNQPQHF. CDR3 DNA sequence: TGTGCCAGTACTATACCAGGGGACGGCAATCAGCCCCAGCATTTT.

This clone was seen a handful of times. The rearrangement joins TRBV4-1 to TRBJ1-1, with D perhaps TRBD1 (6 bases). This CDR3 has 11 residues. Looked up from germline, CDR1 is MGHRA and CDR2 is YSYEKL. V lost 4 bases and J 7 bases, leaving 7 bases between the germline ends. Here the CDR3 DNA reads TGCGCCAGCAGCCGGACAGATGAAGCTTTCTTT. Translation: CASSRTDEAFF.